What follows are 3 T cell receptor beta chains derived from one specimen sequenced in a study of cytomegalovirus exposure and HLA in healthy donors. Use of 60 Vbeta and 13 Jbeta primers characterized the PCR. Generated by immunoSEQ multiplex PCR, the TCRdb table keeps only in-frame clones and is missing some. The sample has under 200,000 clones, 79% seen once. The sequencing sample was made of PBMCs. Receptors originate from a woman between 40 and 50 years old in good health and CMV-seronegative.

This chain links TRBV4-2 with TRBJ1-2; D is ambiguous. Trimming shortened V by 0 bases and J by 0 bases, and 8 bases separated the two germline ends. Germline V lookup: CDR1 LGHNA, CDR2 YNFKEQ. The CDR3 runs to 15 residues. In DNA form, the CDR3 reads TGTGCCAGCAGCCAAGAGAGGTCGGCTAACTATGGCTACACCTTC. This sequence encodes CASSQERSANYGYTF.

The chain joins TRBV7-9 to TRBJ1-4; D gene unclear. Per the germline V gene, CDR1 is SEHNR and CDR2 is FQNEAQ (reference sequence). The CDR3 length is 12 residues. The V and J ends lost 2 bases and 11 bases respectively, with 9 bases between them. The CDR3 DNA reads as TGTGCCAGCAGCTTATCAGAACCTAAACTGTTTTTT. It yields the protein CASSLSEPKLFF.

This clone was observed a handful of times. The chain combines TRBV2 with TRBJ2-4, with 8 nucleotides matching TRBD1. The CDR3 extends over 16 amino acids. V dropped 3 bases and J dropped 2; count of bases not matched to a gene: 6. Germline V CDR1 and CDR2: SNHLY, FYNNEI. Written as DNA, the CDR3 is TGTGCCAGCAGTGAGCCCTGGGACAGGACCAAAAACATTCAGTACTTC. The encoded protein is CASSEPWDRTKNIQYF.